This TCR beta chain was recovered during a study of regulatory T cells in long-lasting Graves disease. Study conclusions and caveats: Patients with persistent disease shared 2,500 or so public clonotypes, outpacing the roughly 950 shared by new patients.

Relying on iRepertoire HTBI primers and Arm-PCR of CDR3 regions, the team built TCR beta libraries. TCRdb reprocessed the multiplex PCR reads with MiXCR, giving one entry per CDR3 protein. Of 400,000 to 500,000 distinct CDR3 sequences listed, 11% to 15% are singletons. Time point specified: newly diagnosed GD, antithyroid drugs for less than 3 months. Preparation of the TCR library used RNA extracted from PBMCs. As regards this clonotype: The antigen is undetermined. A single base separates this from a much larger clone, so it may be a read error.

Per the germline V gene, CDR1 is ENHRY and CDR2 is SYGVKD. The CDR3 loop spans 21 amino acids. These same data were also listed under a study on T cells in Graves' hyperthyroidism and ophthalmopathy.

The chain joins TRBV10-3 to TRBJ2-7; 10 bases match TRBD2. The sample here was peripheral blood mononuclear cells (PBMCs), taken at new diagnosis, from a patient treated with antithyroid drugs. This clonotype originated in a woman in her forties or fifties with Graves disease. The CDR3 DNA is TGTGCCATCAGTGACCCGGGTAGTCCAGCGGGAGGGCCGATTTCTATGTACGAGCAGCACTTC. Its protein product is CAISDPGSPAGGPISMYEQHF.